These T cell receptor beta chains were read from a single sample in a study of T cells after yellow fever vaccination. TCRdb called the 5' RACE reads again in MiXCR, with one record for every CDR3 protein. The data hold about 220,000 distinct CDR3 sequences, with 2.5% to 3.5% observed a single time. This specimen consisted of CD4+ T cells sorted from PBMCs, obtained 10 days after the yellow fever booster vaccination. These receptors were taken from a man younger than 35 who received the YFV17D yellow fever vaccine. The conserved cysteine and the conserved F or W are not part of the CDR3 here. The order of the fields is J gene, V gene, clone size, CDR3 protein. The size of a clone is reported for some rows only, either as once, few or many, or as a class for expanded clones.

>TRBJ2-2|TRBV20-1|many
SARGTGELF
>TRBJ1-1|TRBV7-2|many
ASSLGAHGTEAF
>TRBJ2-3|TRBV20-1|many
SAKFNTQY
>TRBJ2-7|TRBV7-6|many
ASSSVRGYHEQY
>TRBJ1-1|TRBV20-1|few
SAITRGAGTEAF
>TRBJ2-3|TRBV7-9|many
ASSQLAGTFTDTQY
>TRBJ1-1|TRBV6-5|many
ASSQNGQGSPAF
>TRBJ2-2|TRBV4-3|many
ASSPHTGANTGELF
>TRBJ2-5|TRBV4-1|few
ASSQDRKRGIWETQY
>TRBJ2-3|TRBV7-2|few
ASRASGGAPDTQY
>TRBJ2-5|TRBV29-1|few
SVVPDIQETQY
>TRBJ1-4|TRBV5-1|many
ASSLDGFGSEKLF
>TRBJ2-5|TRBV12-3/TRBV12-4|many
ASRPGQVQETQY
>TRBJ1-1|TRBV7-2|many
ASSLGGDGAAF
>TRBJ1-1|TRBV27|many
ASSRGGRGDTEAF
>TRBJ1-1|TRBV6-5|-
ASSYADRAYTEAF
>TRBJ1-2|TRBV13|many
ASSLYRKGLHTPIYGYT
>TRBJ2-2|TRBV20-1|few
SAQRHLNTGELF
>TRBJ2-2|TRBV5-1|many
ASSGGLAGNTGELF
>TRBJ2-3|TRBV5-6|many
ASSFSFRGAFTDTQY
>TRBJ2-5|TRBV7-2|many
ASSSPRGGQETQY
>TRBJ2-1|TRBV15|-
ATSGSAEQF
>TRBJ1-1|TRBV5-5|-
ASSRQGALSTEAF
>TRBJ2-4|TRBV4-1|many
ASSQGRAGADWGKNIQY
>TRBJ2-2|TRBV20-1|few
SASRTGDTGELF
>TRBJ1-1|TRBV15|-
ATSRDVSPASAF